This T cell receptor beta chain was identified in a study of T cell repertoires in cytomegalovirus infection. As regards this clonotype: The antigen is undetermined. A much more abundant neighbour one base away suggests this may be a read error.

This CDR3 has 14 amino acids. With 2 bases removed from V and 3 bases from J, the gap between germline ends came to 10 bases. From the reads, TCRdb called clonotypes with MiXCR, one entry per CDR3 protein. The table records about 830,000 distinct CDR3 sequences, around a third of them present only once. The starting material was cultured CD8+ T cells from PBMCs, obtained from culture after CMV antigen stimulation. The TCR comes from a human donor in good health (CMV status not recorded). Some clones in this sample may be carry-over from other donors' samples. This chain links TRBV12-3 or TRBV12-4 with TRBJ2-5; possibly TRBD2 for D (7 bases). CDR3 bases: TGTGCCAGCAGTTTACTAGGGGGGGAAGAGACCCAGTACTTC. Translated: CASSLLGGEETQYF.